This T cell receptor beta chain was identified in a study of human T cells and chemical hapten exposure. Looking at the study overall: 2% DPC applied to an approximately 2 cm by approximately 2 cm arm area sensitized donors.

CDR1 is LGHDT and CDR2 is YNNKEL in the germline V gene (reference sequence). J was trimmed by 3 bases and V by 4 bases; bases with no gene match: 8. CDR3 length equals 15 residues. Study-level points and caveats: Alopecia was present in the donors, so their immune response may differ from healthy people's. With DPC sensitization, TCRs exceeding 1 in 1000 frequency showed no change. It was expanded TCRs that formed significantly more large CDR3 similarity clusters than controls did.

TCRdb ran MiXCR on the RACE reads and lists one entry per CDR3 protein. The sample consists of around 360,000 distinct CDR3 sequences, about 6% of them appearing once. The time point: patch test 2, 6 weeks after DPC sensitization. Treatment given: therapeutic diphenylcyclopropenone sensitization with weekly scalp DPC. This clonotype was detected only a few times. No antigen is known for it. The source of this sequence is a woman younger than 35 with alopecia areata. Some clones in this sample may be carry-over from other donors' samples. The chain employs TRBV3-1 and TRBJ1-1, with 7 bases fitting TRBD1. The sample in question was whole blood, obtained in connection with sensitization to the hapten diphenylcyclopropenone (DPC). CDR3 amino acids: CASSRAGGEDTEAFF. DNA for the CDR3: TGTGCCAGCAGCCGCGCAGGGGGTGAGGACACTGAAGCTTTCTTT.